This TCR beta chain was found in a study of blood T cell repertoires in COVID-19. With 4 bases clipped from V and 5 bases from J, the junction kept 5 bases outside the gene matches. The CDR3 totals 14 residues. Germline assignment: CDR1 SGHNT and CDR2 YYREEE (reference sequence). Original processing notes: Counts of nucleated cells, estimated from reference gene primer amplification, were obtained. The assay was immunoSEQ multiplex PCR, and TCRdb's table has in-frame clones only and misses some. That table is the source of V, J and clone size, and D and trimming were worked out from the DNA. The repertoire holds about 130,000 clones, with over 70% as singletons.

The sequenced material came from peripheral blood. The J gene is TRBJ2-2, the V gene TRBV5-4; TRBD1 matches 7 bases. This sequence was found in a man aged 50 to 60 with active COVID-19. The CDR3 protein is CASSMLQGTGELFF. The CDR3 DNA reads TGTGCCAGCAGCATGTTACAGGGGACCGGGGAGCTGTTTTTT.